The clone carrying this T cell receptor beta chain appeared many times. The entry originates in a study of T cells of healthy individuals. TCRdb re-called the 5' RACE reads through MiXCR, storing one row per CDR3 protein. Among 90,000 to 100,000 distinct CDR3 sequences listed, 15% to 20% were seen once. The CDR3 consists of 14 residues. Per the germline V gene, CDR1 is SQVTM and CDR2 is ANQGSEA. Between the trimmed V and J ends, which lost 1 base and 6 bases, there was a span of 15 bases. The TCR comes from a human donor in good health. The gene calls are TRBV29-1 and TRBJ1-2; the D gene is possibly TRBD1 (5 bases). CDR3 loop: CSVEGGEGTNGYTF. The CDR3 bases are TGCAGCGTTGAAGGTGGGGAGGGGACCAATGGCTACACCTTC.